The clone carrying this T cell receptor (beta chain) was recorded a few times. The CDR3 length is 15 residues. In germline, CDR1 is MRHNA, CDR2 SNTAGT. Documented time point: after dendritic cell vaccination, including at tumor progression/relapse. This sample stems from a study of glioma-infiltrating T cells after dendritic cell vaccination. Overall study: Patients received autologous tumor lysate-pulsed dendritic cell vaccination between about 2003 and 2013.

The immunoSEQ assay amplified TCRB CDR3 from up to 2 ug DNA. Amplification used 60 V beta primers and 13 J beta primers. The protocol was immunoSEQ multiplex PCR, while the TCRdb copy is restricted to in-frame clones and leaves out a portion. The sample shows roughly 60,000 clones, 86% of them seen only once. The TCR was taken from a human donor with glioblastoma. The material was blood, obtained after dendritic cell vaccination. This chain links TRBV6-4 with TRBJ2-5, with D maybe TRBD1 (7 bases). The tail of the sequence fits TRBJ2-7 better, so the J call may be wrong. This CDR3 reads CASSYLQGGAYEQYF. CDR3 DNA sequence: TGTGCCAGCAGTTACTTGCAGGGGGGTGCCTACGAGCAGTACTTC.